This T cell receptor (beta chain) came from a study of T cells in Graves' hyperthyroidism and ophthalmopathy. As for the study in general: Peripheral blood specimens were obtained at initial diagnosis, prior to any treatment.

The CDR3 regions of TCR beta were amplified from RNA transcripts. The TCR CDR3 first-round RT-PCR relied on the HTBI primer set. MiXCR, applied by TCRdb to the multiplex PCR reads, yields one record per CDR3 protein. The sample consists of about 290,000 distinct CDR3 sequences, 15% to 20% of them appearing once. This clonotype was observed at least ten times. Under 3 months was the duration of disease in ophthalmopathy patients, who also had a Clinical Activity Score of at least 3 and a NOSPECS grade of at least 4. Exclusion followed for patients with uncontrolled infection, other autoimmune disease, pregnancy or lactation. Diagnoses used clinical symptoms, serum thyroxine and TRAb, thyroid ultrasound and orbital computed tomography. The sequence derives from a man aged 45-65 years with Graves' ophthalmopathy. The source material was blood.

The DNA for the CDR3 is TGTGCCAGCAGCTCGACGACAGGGAGGACTGAAGCTTTCTTT. It encodes CASSSTTGRTEAFF. The chain links TRBV7-2 to TRBJ1-1; 7 bases align to TRBD1. Germline V gene sequence: CDR1 SGHTA, CDR2 FQGNSA. Trimming took 4 bases from V and 5 from J; bases not matched to a gene: 7. The CDR3 runs to 14 residues.